This T cell receptor (beta chain) was captured by sequencing in a study of vaccination and CD4 T cells after COVID-19. Worth noting for this clonotype: The antigen remains unidentified.

Oncomine TCR Beta short-read sequencing was applied to DNA from cultured CD4+ T cells. TCRdb re-called the PCR reads through MiXCR, storing one row per CDR3 protein. The top ten hold 4.5% to 7% of the sample, which has around 19,000 distinct CDR3 sequences, less than 85% seen once. Stated treatment: approximately nine-day PBMC culture with coronavirus spike peptide pools or control peptides (ViraFEST assay). Antigen-specific T cells were expanded with peptide pools by ViraFEST, and TCRs were then sequenced. The sample consisted of CD4+ T cells from blood, cultured in vitro. The clonotype comes from a human donor who had recovered from COVID-19.

CDR3 residues: CASSLRTGFYEQYF. DNA for the CDR3: TGCGCCAGCAGCTTACGGACAGGTTTCTACGAGCAGTACTTC. The chain links TRBV5-1 to TRBJ2-7; 7 bases map to TRBD1. CDR3 length: 14 residues. Germline V gene data show CDR1 as SGHRS and CDR2 as YFSETQ. V was clipped by 2 bases and J by 3 bases; unmatched bases: 5.